This entry concerns a single T cell receptor (beta chain). What it binds is unknown. Looked up from germline, CDR1 is SGHTA and CDR2 is FQGTGA. V lost 2 bases and J 5 bases, leaving 10 bases between the germline ends. The CDR3 contains 14 residues. This sample is drawn from a study of blood T cells in healthy people across ages. Study findings and constraints: Unsorted PBMC input precluded a conclusive naive versus antigen-experienced comparison. Across the age range, TCR beta diversity per million T cells fell in a roughly linear way.

A second PCR, run for about 7 to 11 cycles, used a sample-barcoded 5' primer plus a J-beta primer mix. Every single cDNA molecule received a tag from a template-switch adaptor with 12 random nucleotides. TCRdb re-called the 5' RACE reads with MiXCR, one entry per CDR3 protein. This table has roughly 410,000 distinct CDR3 sequences, about 49% appearing once. The chain joins TRBV7-3 to TRBJ2-4; tentative D call: TRBD1 (6 bases). Sequencing input: blood. This TCR was recovered from a man in his sixties in good health. CDR3 nucleotide sequence: TGTGCCAGCAGCTTAGGGGGCAGCGAAAACATTCAGTACTTC. Translated, it gives CASSLGGSENIQYF.